This T cell receptor beta chain was identified in a study of blood T cell repertoires in COVID-19. From germline, CDR1 is MGHRA and CDR2 YSYEKL. V trimming: 2 bases; J trimming: 4 bases; junction bases outside the gene matches: 4. This CDR3 comprises 14 residues. The assay was immunoSEQ multiplex PCR, and TCRdb's table has in-frame clones only and misses some. The sample lists hundreds of thousands of clones, 70% to 90% seen once, with more than 1.4% in the top ten. The sample was peripheral blood. This sequence joins TRBV4-1 and TRBJ1-2; the match to TRBD1 covers 7 bases. The receptor's source is a woman in her thirties with active or convalescent COVID-19. CDR3 DNA sequence: TGCGCCAGCAGCCAAAAGGGACAGCCCTATGGCTACACCTTC. Its protein is CASSQKGQPYGYTF.